This T cell receptor (beta chain) emerged from a study of blood T cell repertoires in COVID-19. Study at large: Italy, Spain and the United States were the sources of the convalescent and acute COVID-19 samples.

The V gene lost 5 bases and the J gene lost 8 bases, with 8 bases spanning the gap. The CDR3 consists of 12 residues. Germline V gene sequence: CDR1 SGDLS, CDR2 YYNGEE. In the original analysis: Amplifying reference gene primers gave estimates of nucleated cell counts. Profiled with immunoSEQ multiplex PCR; TCRdb holds only in-frame clones, not every one. The V and J calls and clone size were taken over from that table, and D and trimming were inferred from the DNA. The sample records roughly 37,000 clones, about 82% being singletons. Input material: peripheral blood. The clonotype comes from a human donor in a cohort sampled during active COVID-19. The V call is TRBV9, the J call TRBJ1-6; D not certain. DNA for the CDR3: TGTGCCAGCAGGGCGAGGGATTCACCCCTCCACTTT. It codes for CASRARDSPLHF.